These 19 T cell receptor beta chains came from one sample sequenced in a study of blood T cell repertoires in COVID-19. The assay was immunoSEQ multiplex PCR, and TCRdb's table has in-frame clones only and misses some. Found here are around 140,000 clones, roughly 88% of them singletons; the top ten hold 10%. Source material: peripheral blood. These TCRs come from a man between 60 and 70 years old with active or convalescent COVID-19.

The chain employs TRBV11-3 and TRBJ1-2; a possible D gene is TRBD1 (5 bases). The CDR3 runs 15 residues. The ends were cut back, 3 bases at V and 5 bases at J, with 16 bases in the middle. Germline V gene lookup returns CDR1 SGHNT and CDR2 YENEEA. CDR3 DNA sequence: TGTGCCAGCAGCTTTTCCCGGGGGAGTTATTATGGCTACACCTTC. Translating it yields CASSFSRGSYYGYTF.

J is TRBJ1-4 and V is TRBV15; no clear D gene. Germline lookup yields CDR1 LNHNV and CDR2 YYDKDF (reference sequence). The CDR3 is 15 amino acids. Trimming left V 4 bases short and J 3 bases short, with 12 bases between. The CDR3 DNA follows: TGTGCCACCAGCAAAGAGGGCAGGCCTAATGAAAAACTGTTTTTT. Its protein is CATSKEGRPNEKLFF. The complete variable domain, with remaining parts taken from reference TRBV15 and TRBJ1-4, reads DAMVIQNPRYQVTQFGKPVTLSCSQTLNHNVMYWYQQKSSQAPKLLFHYYDKDFNNEADTPDNFQSRRPNTSFCFLDIRSPGLGDTAMYLCATSKEGRPNEKLFFGSGTQLSVL.

The chain uses TRBV4-1 and TRBJ2-3; perhaps TRBD2 as D (6 bases). Trimming removed 1 base at V and 9 bases at J, with 11 bases between. This CDR3 is built from 13 residues. Germline lookup yields CDR1 MGHRA and CDR2 YSYEKL. The CDR3 loop is CASSQAPGETQYF. CDR3 nucleotides: TGCGCCAGCAGCCAAGCCCCGGGGGAGACGCAGTATTTT.

This chain joins TRBV4-3 and TRBJ2-7, with D hard to call. With 1 base removed from V and 0 bases from J, the gap between germline ends came to 10 bases. Germline V gives CDR1 LGHNA, CDR2 YSLEER. The CDR3 runs 15 residues. CDR3 sequence reads: CASSQGVRSSYEQYF. DNA of the CDR3: TGCGCCAGCAGCCAAGGGGTACGGAGCTCCTACGAGCAGTACTTC.

The chain employs TRBV7-2 and TRBJ2-4; D might be TRBD2 (5 bases). The length of the CDR3 is 16 residues. In germline, CDR1 is SGHTA, CDR2 FQGNSA. V dropped 1 base and J dropped 2 bases, with 12 bases sitting between them. The CDR3 reads CASSLEPERTKNIQYF. CDR3 DNA sequence: TGTGCCAGCAGCTTAGAGCCGGAGCGGACCAAAAACATTCAGTACTTC. Supplemented by reference TRBV7-2 and TRBJ2-4, the full variable domain reads GAGVSQSPSNKVTEKGKDVELRCDPISGHTALYWYRQSLGQGLEFLIYFQGNSAPDKSGLPSDRFSAERTGGSVSTLTIQRTQQEDSAVYLCASSLEPERTKNIQYFGAGTRLSVL.

This chain links TRBV7-2 with TRBJ1-1; 9 bases are shared with TRBD1. V dropped 1 base and J dropped 0; count of bases not matched to a gene: 3. CDR3 length: 16 amino acids. CDR1 is SGHTA and CDR2 is FQGNSA in the germline V gene. This CDR3 is CASSLVGTGLNTEAFF. In DNA, the CDR3 is TGTGCCAGCAGCTTAGTGGGGACAGGGTTGAACACTGAAGCTTTCTTT.

V is TRBV14 and J is TRBJ2-1, with 8 bases fitting TRBD2. Trimming took 4 bases from V and 9 from J; bases not matched to a gene: 8. Germline V lookup: CDR1 SGHDN, CDR2 FVKESK. CDR3 length: 14 residues. Written as DNA, the CDR3 is TGTGCCAGCAGCCGCGGGGGGCTGAGAGGTGAGCAGTTCTTC. Translated: CASSRGGLRGEQFF.

The V gene is TRBV4-3, the J gene TRBJ1-4; D not resolved. The length of the CDR3 is 16 residues. Germline V gives CDR1 LGHNA, CDR2 YSLEER. The V gene lost 0 bases and the J gene lost 3 bases, with 11 bases spanning the gap. DNA of the CDR3: TGCGCCAGCAGCCAAGATCACGGAGGACCTAATGAAAAACTGTTTTTT. It codes for CASSQDHGGPNEKLFF.

In DNA, the CDR3 is TGTGCCAGCTCACCACAGGCGGGACAGGGGAACGAGCAGTACTTC. It specifies CASSPQAGQGNEQYF. The chain carries TRBV18 and TRBJ2-7; TRBD1 matches at 10 bases. This CDR3 comprises 15 residues. V was clipped by 1 base and J by 5 bases; unmatched bases: 5. Germline V gives CDR1 KGHSH, CDR2 LQKENI.

The gene calls are TRBV2 and TRBJ2-4; D unclear. Germline loops: CDR1 SNHLY, CDR2 FYNNEI. Trimming stripped 4 bases from V and 8 bases from J, with 15 bases between. The CDR3 spans 14 residues. The CDR3 nucleotides read TGTGCCAGCAGTGCATCTCCTAGGTGGGACATTCAGTACTTC. The encoded protein is CASSASPRWDIQYF.

This rearrangement joins TRBV7-9 to TRBJ1-1; D is unresolved. Germline lookup yields CDR1 SEHNR and CDR2 FQNEAQ (reference sequence). Trimming cost V 5 bases and J 7 bases, with 14 bases left between them. This CDR3 has 13 amino acids. CDR3 residues: CASSPALDFEAFF. The CDR3 nucleotides read TGTGCCAGCAGCCCGGCTCTCGACTTTGAAGCTTTCTTT.

On this clone: The same CDR3 arises from other DNA sequences in this sample as well. The chain joins TRBV9 to TRBJ2-1; weak D call: TRBD2 (6 bases). Germline V gives CDR1 SGDLS, CDR2 YYNGEE. The V end was cut by 0 bases, the J end by 6 bases, with 13 bases between. The CDR3 runs 15 residues. CDR3 amino acids: CASSVGVAGGNEQFF. The CDR3 DNA reads as TGTGCCAGCAGCGTAGGGGTAGCCGGGGGCAATGAGCAGTTCTTC. Filled out from reference TRBV9 and TRBJ2-1, the complete variable domain reads DSGVTQTPKHLITATGQRVTLRCSPRSGDLSVYWYQQSLDQGLQFLIQYYNGEERAKGNILERFSAQQFPDLHSELNLSSLELGDSALYFCASSVGVAGGNEQFFGPGTRLTVL.

V usage is TRBV27 and J usage is TRBJ1-6, with D perhaps matching TRBD1 (6 bases). Trimming took 3 bases from V and 7 from J, leaving 13 bases between them. This CDR3 has 15 residues. In germline, CDR1 is MNHEY, CDR2 SMNVEV (reference sequence). As DNA, the CDR3 is TGTGCCAGCAGTTTTTTGGGGGCGGAGAATTCACCCCTCCACTTT. It is translated as CASSFLGAENSPLHF.

The chain employs TRBV2 and TRBJ2-1; D may be TRBD2 (5 bases). CDR1 and CDR2 from the germline V gene are SNHLY and FYNNEI. This CDR3 has 15 amino acids. Trimming took 6 bases from V and 8 from J, leaving 20 bases between them. CDR3 sequence reads: CASRPMGGHLDEQFF. The CDR3 DNA follows: TGTGCCAGCAGGCCCATGGGCGGGCACTTGGATGAGCAGTTCTTC. Variable domain in full (rest from reference TRBV2 and TRBJ2-1): EPEVTQTPSHQVTQMGQEVILRCVPISNHLYFYWYRQILGQKVEFLVSFYNNEISEKSEIFDDQFSVERPDGSNFTLKIRSTKLEDSAMYFCASRPMGGHLDEQFFGPGTRLTVL.

This clone was picked up one time. The rearrangement uses TRBV5-1 and TRBJ2-1; 10 bases line up with TRBD2. The trim removed 4 bases at V and 10 bases at J, leaving 11 bases unmatched. The CDR3 spans 15 residues. From germline, CDR1 is SGHRS and CDR2 YFSETQ. The CDR3: CASSTGAGGHREQFF. The CDR3, as DNA: TGCGCCAGCAGCACCGGAGCGGGGGGGCATAGAGAGCAGTTCTTC.

In its sample, this clone was seen once. The V gene is TRBV9, the J gene TRBJ1-5; the D is unclear. There are 14 residues in the CDR3. Trimming took 0 bases from V and 3 from J, leaving 7 bases between them. Germline CDR1 SGDLS, CDR2 YYNGEE. The CDR3 loop reads CASSVGGFNQPQHF. The CDR3 DNA reads TGTGCCAGCAGCGTAGGAGGGTTCAATCAGCCCCAGCATTTT.

The gene calls are TRBV27 and TRBJ1-5; no firm D call. CDR3 length: 12 residues. Germline lookup yields CDR1 MNHEY and CDR2 SMNVEV (reference sequence). V lost 6 bases, J lost 7 bases, and 10 bases lay in between. This chain's CDR3 is CASSFPGQPQHF. CDR3 coding DNA: TGTGCCAGCAGCTTCCCGGGACAGCCCCAGCATTTT.

V gene TRBV9 combines with J gene TRBJ1-1, with unresolved D. The CDR3 is made up of 12 amino acids. V was clipped by 0 bases and J by 8 bases, with 8 bases between them. The germline gives CDR1 SGDLS, CDR2 YYNGEE. The CDR3, as DNA: TGTGCCAGCAGCGTAGACGGACTGGAAGCTTTCTTT. It encodes CASSVDGLEAFF.

The V call is TRBV6-5, the J call TRBJ2-4; TRBD2 is a possible D gene (7 bases). Germline V gene sequence: CDR1 MNHEY, CDR2 SVGAGI. This CDR3 has 15 amino acids. V was cut by 2 bases and J by 8 bases, with 16 bases left in between. This CDR3 reads CASSYQTGREYIQYF. For the CDR3, the DNA is TGTGCCAGCAGTTACCAAACAGGGAGGGAATACATTCAGTACTTC.